The 16 T cell receptor beta chains given below trace back to one sample, sequenced in a study of shared clonotypes between healthy human individuals. Using immunoSEQ multiplex PCR, the repertoire was profiled, and TCRdb retains in-frame clones only, with some absent. The repertoire includes around 1.9 million clones, roughly 93% of them detected once, and less than 2% sits in the top ten. Positively selected for CCR7, the CD45RO-negative cells used as naive CD8 cells excluded terminally differentiated effector memory CD45RA+ cells. The sample comprised naive CD8+ T cells from PBMCs. These receptors were collected from a man aged 18 to 30 in good health. Some clones in this sample may be carry-over from other donors' samples.

The V call is TRBV4-1, the J call TRBJ2-7; no firm D call. In germline, CDR1 is MGHRA, CDR2 YSYEKL. The V end was cut by 0 bases, the J end by 3 bases, with 12 bases between. The CDR3 runs to 15 residues. The CDR3 DNA reads as TGCGCCAGCAGCCAAGATAAAGGGTTCGGCTACGAGCAGTACTTC. Protein: CASSQDKGFGYEQYF.

The rearrangement joins TRBV9 to TRBJ2-7; a possible D gene is TRBD2 (6 bases). Germline-derived CDR1 and CDR2 are SGDLS and YYNGEE. CDR3 length: 14 amino acids. Trimming removed 4 bases from V and 3 bases from J, with 14 bases in between. The CDR3 here is CASSRSGLSYEQYF. Here the CDR3 DNA reads TGTGCCAGCAGCCGTTCGGGACTGAGCTACGAGCAGTACTTC.

This clone has only one observation. The same CDR3 can be traced to other DNA sequences in this sample. The V gene is TRBV2, the J gene TRBJ2-1; the match to TRBD1 covers 9 bases. Germline loops: CDR1 SNHLY, CDR2 FYNNEI. V shed 2 bases and J 4 bases; nucleotides not matched to a gene: 3. There are 15 residues in the CDR3. The CDR3 DNA follows: TGTGCCAGCAGTGAACGACAGGGGGTTTACAATGAGCAGTTCTTC. Its translation: CASSERQGVYNEQFF.

The chain employs TRBV6-5 and TRBJ2-7, with D possibly being TRBD1 or TRBD2 (7 bases each). This CDR3 region has 15 residues. CDR1 and CDR2 from the germline V gene are MNHEY and SVGAGI. V was pared by 5 bases and J by 6 bases, with 20 bases between. The CDR3 DNA reads TGTGCCAGCAGTGTCGGGACAGACGGGAGGTGCGAGCAGTACTTC. Its translation: CASSVGTDGRCEQYF.

The J gene is TRBJ2-7, the V gene TRBV10-2, with 7 nucleotides matching TRBD1. CDR3 size: 12 residues. The V gene's germline CDR1 is WSHSY and CDR2 SAAADI. Trimming removed 6 bases from V and 6 bases from J; junction bases left unmatched: 5. CDR3 in amino acids: CASRTYRGEQYF. The DNA of the CDR3 is TGCGCCAGCAGGACCTACAGGGGCGAGCAGTACTTC.

The CDR3 nucleotides read TGTGCCACTATGCCAGGGGCAGGATTGGCCGGGGAGCTGTTTTTT. Protein sequence: CATMPGAGLAGELFF. This chain uses TRBV19 with TRBJ2-2, with D possibly matching TRBD1 (6 bases). Deletions cut 10 bases from V and 6 bases from J, with 21 bases between. This CDR3 is 15 amino acids long. Germline-derived CDR1 and CDR2 are LNHDA and SQIVND (reference sequence).

This clone was seen once. This chain joins TRBV15 and TRBJ2-6; D is possibly TRBD1 (5 bases). From germline, CDR1 is LNHNV and CDR2 YYDKDF (reference sequence). This CDR3 has 14 residues. V was cut by 5 bases and J by 10 bases, with 15 bases left in between. The CDR3 region is CATSPRTPRNVLTF. Here the CDR3 DNA reads TGTGCCACCAGCCCACGGACACCTCGGAACGTCCTGACTTTC.

The V and J genes are TRBV15 and TRBJ2-7; 7 bases fit TRBD2. V was pared by 1 base and J by 3 bases, with 6 bases of the junction left unmatched. This CDR3 region has 15 residues. Looked up from germline, CDR1 is LNHNV and CDR2 is YYDKDF (reference sequence). The CDR3 spells CATSRGEGRVYEQYF. The CDR3 DNA reads TGTGCCACCAGCAGAGGGGAGGGCCGGGTCTACGAGCAGTACTTC.

This clone was seen a few times. The same CDR3 can be traced to other DNA sequences in this sample. The chain carries TRBV15 and TRBJ1-5, with D unclear. Trimming shortened V by 1 base and J by 4 bases, and 8 bases separated the two germline ends. The CDR3 spans 14 residues. From germline, CDR1 is LNHNV and CDR2 YYDKDF (reference sequence). The CDR3 spells CATSRGSGNQPQHF. The CDR3, as DNA: TGTGCCACCAGCAGAGGATCGGGAAATCAGCCCCAGCATTTT.

This clone was picked up one time. The chain combines TRBV6-1 with TRBJ2-1, with D perhaps being TRBD1 or TRBD2 (5 bases each). This CDR3 contains 18 residues. V gave up 2 bases and J gave up 0 bases, with 17 bases separating them. In germline, CDR1 is MNHNS, CDR2 SASEGT. The CDR3 DNA reads as TGTGCCAGCAGTGAATCCCATTTGAGGGGTAGCTCCTACAATGAGCAGTTCTTC. Residues: CASSESHLRGSSYNEQFF.

This sequence joins TRBV5-1 and TRBJ1-3; 9 nucleotides agree with TRBD1. CDR1 is SGHRS, CDR2 YFSETQ, per germline. After removal of 2 bases from V and 3 bases from J, the junction contained 9 bases not matched to a gene. CDR3 length: 17 residues. The CDR3 sequence is CASSLNGQGPFGNTIYF. The CDR3 DNA is TGCGCCAGCAGCTTAAATGGACAGGGGCCGTTTGGAAACACCATATATTTT.

The CDR3 loop is CAWSPTGPYEQYF. The CDR3 DNA is TGTGCCTGGAGTCCCACAGGGCCCTACGAGCAGTACTTC. V is TRBV30 and J is TRBJ2-7, with D maybe TRBD1 (6 bases). This CDR3 is 13 amino acids long. Per the germline V gene, CDR1 is GTSNPN and CDR2 is SVGIG (reference sequence). V shed 2 bases and J shed 2 bases, with 10 bases lying between them.

The chain joins TRBV7-3 to TRBJ2-2; D tentatively reads TRBD1 or TRBD2 (6 bases each). From germline, CDR1 is SGHTA and CDR2 FQGTGA. V lost 8 bases and J 1 base, leaving 11 bases between the germline ends. The CDR3 is 14 residues long. CDR3 residues: CASWGARNTGELFF. CDR3 DNA: TGTGCCAGCTGGGGGGCGAGGAACACCGGGGAGCTGTTTTTT.

The chain uses TRBV7-6 and TRBJ2-3; 8 bases are a match to TRBD2. The CDR3 covers 15 residues. The germline CDR1 and CDR2 sequences are SGHVS and FNYEAQ. With V trimmed by 6 bases and J by 2 bases, 7 bases remained unmatched. The CDR3 sequence is CASSYIAGPTDTQYF. CDR3 in DNA: TGTGCCAGCAGTTATATAGCGGGGCCCACAGATACGCAGTATTTT.

This clone was counted a few times. The CDR3 loop reads CASSVGSSGHYGYTF. CDR3 in DNA: TGTGCCAGCAGCGTAGGATCGTCCGGGCACTATGGCTACACCTTC. V usage is TRBV9 and J usage is TRBJ1-2; D remains ambiguous. The CDR3 consists of 15 residues. Trimming left V 0 bases short and J 3 bases short, with 12 bases between. CDR1 is SGDLS, CDR2 YYNGEE, per germline. The complete variable domain, with remaining parts taken from reference TRBV9 and TRBJ1-2, reads DSGVTQTPKHLITATGQRVTLRCSPRSGDLSVYWYQQSLDQGLQFLIQYYNGEERAKGNILERFSAQQFPDLHSELNLSSLELGDSALYFCASSVGSSGHYGYTFGSGTRLTVV.

J is TRBJ2-7 and V is TRBV7-6, with 9 bases aligning to TRBD1. With V trimmed by 0 bases and J by 6 bases, 9 bases remained unmatched. Germline loops: CDR1 SGHVS, CDR2 FNYEAQ. The CDR3 has 16 amino acids. The CDR3 bases are TGTGCCAGCAGCTTAGCGGAAGGAGACAGGGGGGGCGAGCAGTACTTC. Amino acid sequence: CASSLAEGDRGGEQYF.